This T cell receptor (beta chain) came from a study of a mutant IDH1 vaccine in newly diagnosed glioma. The wider study: Former treatment meant radiotherapy, temozolomide, or both; the majority had gotten both.

As to time point: baseline, week 1 (first vaccination visit). Treatment in this sample: pre-vaccination baseline after standard-of-care therapy. The study enrolled donors with new WHO grade 3 or 4 IDH1-mutant, ATRX-lost astrocytomas. CDR3 length equals 16 residues. Per germline, CDR1 SGDLS and CDR2 YYNGEE. Trimming at V came to 2 bases and at J to 3 bases, leaving 7 bases not matched to a gene. TCRdb's table, derived via immunoSEQ multiplex PCR, lists solely in-frame clones and lacks some. The sample carries 95,000 to 100,000 clones, 70% to 90% recorded once. The sequencing here drew on PBMCs, taken from a glioma patient treated with radiotherapy, temozolomide or both. The chain links TRBV9 to TRBJ2-3, with 9 bases fitting TRBD2. The sequence was collected from a woman aged 45-65 years with glioma. The CDR3 bases are TGTGCCAGCAGCGTTGGTAGCGGGAGCTCAACAGATACGCAGTATTTT. Protein sequence: CASSVGSGSSTDTQYF.